The rows below give T cell receptor beta chains drawn from one sample of a study of T-cell memory formation after mild COVID-19. TCRdb reprocessed the 5' RACE reads via MiXCR and lists one record per CDR3 protein. The data contain 350,000 to 450,000 distinct CDR3 sequences, 24% of them singletons. The specimen was PBMCs or a T cell subset sorted from them (not recorded which). The source is an adult woman who had mild COVID-19 (a few samples of this study predate the infection). Cell type and time point are not known. CDR3s include the opening cysteine and the closing phenylalanine or tryptophan. Each record gives: D gene, J gene, V gene, clone size, CDR3 protein, CDR3 DNA. D genes are given only for firm matches. The listing skips clone size in some rows; elsewhere it reads once, few, many or a size class.

-,TRBJ2-2,TRBV12-3/TRBV12-4,many,CASSHYTGELFF,TGTGCCAGCAGTCACTACACCGGGGAGCTGTTTTTT
-,TRBJ1-1,TRBV18,few,CASSPHEQGTEAFF,TGTGCCAGCTCACCGCATGAACAGGGTACTGAAGCTTTCTTT
TRBD1,TRBJ2-2,TRBV2,-,CASTPTGGVGELFF,TGTGCCAGTACTCCGACAGGGGGCGTCGGGGAGCTGTTTTTT
TRBD2,TRBJ2-1,TRBV7-3,-,CASSLNSGSFQLF,TGTGCCAGCAGCTTAAATAGCGGGAGTTTTCAGCTCTTC
TRBD1,TRBJ1-5,TRBV2,few,CASSAQQGAVRPQHF,TGTGCCAGCAGCGCACAACAGGGGGCCGTTCGGCCCCAGCATTTT
TRBD1,TRBJ2-7,TRBV28,few,CASSLETGNTGEQYF,TGTGCCAGCAGTTTGGAGACAGGGAATACAGGCGAGCAGTACTTC
-,TRBJ2-3,TRBV7-2,few,CASSVTRLFTDTQYF,TGTGCCAGCAGCGTAACAAGATTATTCACAGATACGCAGTATTTT
TRBD1,TRBJ1-2,TRBV7-9,-,CASSSNRDRYNYGYTF,TGTGCCAGCAGCTCAAACCGGGACAGATATAACTATGGCTACACCTTC
TRBD2,TRBJ2-3,TRBV5-1,once,CASSYSGSADTQYF,TGCGCCAGCAGCTATAGCGGGAGTGCAGATACGCAGTATTTT
TRBD1,TRBJ2-1,TRBV29-1,few,CSVEPRTGVSYNEQFF,TGCAGCGTTGAACCCCGGACAGGGGTTTCCTACAATGAGCAGTTCTTC
-,TRBJ2-1,TRBV9,-,CASSVSAGLSSYNEQFF,TGTGCCAGCAGCGTATCGGCCGGGTTGAGCTCCTACAATGAGCAGTTCTTC
-,TRBJ1-2,TRBV6-5,few,CASSPRGSLYGYTF,TGTGCCAGCAGTCCTCGCGGCAGCCTTTATGGCTACACCTTC
-,TRBJ2-5,TRBV18,-,CASSPARPQETQYF,TGTGCCAGCTCACCAGCCAGACCACAAGAGACCCAGTACTTC
-,TRBJ1-1,TRBV2,few,CASTNRGGAFF,TGTGCCAGCACCAATAGAGGGGGAGCTTTCTTT